This TCR beta chain was captured by sequencing in a study of somatic mutations in cytotoxic T cells in rheumatoid arthritis (dated by TCRdb to the late 2010s). With respect to the entire study: Before any treatment started and right after they were diagnosed, patients gave peripheral blood samples (around 30 ml EDTA). Whether expanded CD8+ T-cell clones in untreated, newly diagnosed rheumatoid arthritis carry somatic mutations was the study question, and clonality was characterized with TCRB deep sequencing. The median ages of the patient and control groups were essentially identical. A FACSAria II or Sony SH800 was used to flow-sort some V beta antibody-stained T-cell populations at nearly 100% purity, and TCRB sequencing was also done on sorted V beta1+ cells. A total of some 68 rheumatoid arthritis patients and some 18 healthy controls underwent TCRB deep sequencing. The study at large found these results: The expanded CD8+ clones had unknown antigen targets, and not appearing in virus-specific databases did not rule out that they were virus-specific. In about an eighth of the roughly 65 patients, more than 20% of CD8+ cells belonged to the largest CD8+ clone, while several identical CD8+ TCRB sequences were shared between blood and synovial fluid. CD8+ clonality increased with age in patients (Spearman r ≈ 0.49) but not in healthy controls. No adjustment for multiple comparisons was made for the slight TRBV07 underrepresentation in patients. CD8+ T-cell clonality in rheumatoid arthritis patients was not significantly different from that in age-matched healthy controls.

Positive magnetic bead selection on an AutoMACS was used to isolate CD4+ and CD8+ cells, with flow cytometry used to check purity. A TCR V beta antibody panel was used in flow cytometry to screen first for clonal expansions, which were then characterized by TCRB deep sequencing of sorted CD8+ fractions. Peripheral blood mononuclear cells were obtained using density gradient separation with Ficoll-Paque PLUS. DNA was extracted from CD4-enriched, CD8-enriched or PBMC samples with Nucleospin Tissue or Tissue XS kits and quantified with a Qubit 2.0 fluorometer. Genomic DNA underwent TCRB CDR3 sequencing using the immunoSEQ assay. Regarding the original processing steps: Patient CD8+ clones larger than 1% were compared against published virus-specific TCRB sequences, and only a few matched. Only productive TCRB rearrangements were included in the analyses. Clonality was expressed as a Shannon entropy-based productive clonality index, with each clone defined by a unique TCRB CDR3 sequence. To calculate repertoire overlap between two samples, the template counts of each clone were considered relative to each sample's total templates. Flow cytometry-measured V-gene usage correlated with V-gene usage from TCRB sequencing, with a Spearman r of about 0.65. In TCRdb, the immuneACCESS table is reduced to in-frame sequences with V and J assigned. These tables do not hold every clone; where another copy was compared, an unresolved V gene accounts for under half, and the others remain unexplained. V, J and clone size are those of that table, while D and trimming were read from the DNA. The sample yields about 19,000 clones; approximately 80% were counted once. The top ten constitute around an eighth of the sample.

The CDR3 holds 15 amino acids from the cysteine to the phenylalanine. The kept DNA is CDR3 alone, 45 bases in frame from the first base. Here V drops 1 base and J drops 9 bases, and the junction holds 7 bases not matched to any gene. CDR1 is given as SGHAT and CDR2 as FQNNGV, both from the germline V gene. For this clone: This clone's antigen is unknown. Per-base quality was not reported, and no clone a single base away is much larger than it.

Input material: CD8+ T cells sorted from blood. This sequence was found in an adult with rheumatoid arthritis. The chain was built from TRBV11-2 and TRBJ2-1, with 9 middle bases fitting TRBD2. In nucleotide form, the sequence is TGTGCCAGCAGCTTAGGAGCCGGGACTAGCCCTGAGCAGTTCTTC. Translation gives CASSLGAGTSPEQFF.